The TCR beta chain under discussion was sequenced for a study of PD-1 blockade in classical Hodgkin lymphoma. Study-wide results and caveats: Newly diagnosed patients had diversity similar to the baseline diversity of complete responders. Healthy donors were reported to have higher baseline TCR diversity than newly diagnosed patients.

The time point is: cycle 4 day 1 (C4D1), after 5 to 7 weeks of nivolumab. Each patient relapsed following autologous stem cell transplantation, and prior brentuximab vedotin exposure differed. Best response was recorded as complete response, partial response or progressive disease. Concerning this clone itself: What it binds is unknown.

Sequenced by immunoSEQ multiplex PCR; TCRdb stores in-frame clones only, minus some. Of roughly 100,000 clones listed, approximately 90% are singletons. The TCR sequence derives from a human donor with classical Hodgkin lymphoma. The sample consisted of peripheral blood mononuclear cells (PBMCs), taken before the fourth cycle of nivolumab.

The CDR3 sequence is CASSQALLAGGGYEQFF. CDR3 in DNA: TGTGCCAGCAGCCAAGCCCTACTAGCGGGAGGGGGGTATGAGCAGTTCTTC. This rearrangement joins TRBV14 to TRBJ2-1; the match to TRBD2 covers 13 bases. The CDR3 runs 17 residues. Germline V gene lookup returns CDR1 SGHDN and CDR2 FVKESK. V was clipped by 1 base and J by 8 bases; unmatched bases: 8.